This T cell receptor beta chain was documented in a study of early T cells in non-severe SARS-CoV-2 infection (dated by TCRdb to the early 2020s). General notes on the study: TCR sequencing used bulk RNA from unsorted whole blood, so alpha and beta chains could not be paired. Findings and caveats that apply to the study as a whole: VDJdb matching was skewed toward anti-spike CD8 responses, so virus-specific expansions were likely underestimated and private and CD4 specificities were missed.

Relative to germline, V is missing 4 bases and J is missing 3 bases, with 6 bases of the junction outside any gene match. In the germline V gene, CDR1 corresponds to SGHRS and CDR2 to YFSETQ. Taken from cysteine to phenylalanine, the CDR3 has 15 residues. Only the CDR3 region is kept as DNA, spanning 45 bases read in frame from base 1. A note on this clonotype: The specificity of this receptor is unknown. Qualities for individual bases were not recorded, and no much larger clone is one base off.

A case-control design nested within a healthcare worker cohort in London, UK, was used, with weekly nasopharyngeal swab PCR tests and blood sampling performed. Between 23 and 31 March 2020, the week of the UK lockdown, healthcare workers were enrolled and then followed up weekly for as long as 16 weeks. The library was obtained by 5' RACE. Instrument on record: NextSeq 500. In the TCR library protocol, unique molecular identifiers were attached to individual cDNA molecules to correct for PCR bias and sequencing error. Both TCR alpha and beta chains were sequenced, and tight co-correlation was observed between alpha and beta sequence abundances in each sample. Concerning the study's data processing: Decombinator V4 was used to perform V gene, J gene and CDR3 annotation of TCR sequences. Expanded TCRs were defined as changing significantly between any two time points under a Poisson model with p below 0.0001. TCR abundances were normalised to the total number of TCRs sequenced per sample and were expressed as counts per million. TRAV1-2 paired with TRAJ12, TRAJ20 or TRAJ33 defined MAIT TCRs, while TRAV10 paired with TRAJ18 defined iNKT TCRs. VDJdb, accessed on 1 November 2021, was searched for TCRs annotated for CMV, EBV and SARS-CoV-2, and TCRs annotated for more than one antigen were excluded. TCRdb ran its own pipeline on the public reads, namely fastp trimming at Q25 and MiXCR clone calling, and kept in-frame beta chains. Each entry is one CDR3 protein sequence, shown with its most common DNA and genes. In this record, the V and J calls reflect TCRdb's handling and not the investigators' own analysis. The sample records just under 45,000 distinct CDR3 sequences, 11% of which are singletons. The ten largest clonotypes hold 9.5% to 10% of the sample.

The V and J segments used are TRBV5-1 and TRBJ2-2, with TRBD1 identical over 7 junction bases. The TCR was taken from an adult who was a healthcare worker with PCR-confirmed SARS-CoV-2 infection or an uninfected control (not recorded which). Source material: whole blood. The CDR3 protein is CASSITGADTGELFF. At the DNA level, the sequence is TGCGCCAGCAGCATAACAGGGGCGGACACCGGGGAGCTGTTTTTT.